This entry lists 3 T cell receptor beta chains sequenced from one sample in a study of quantifying T cell responses using KT2 cells. For the study at large: TCR alpha and beta constant-region primers primed reverse transcription of RNA.

A single-stranded UMI oligo with SP2 sequence was ligated to cDNA 3' ends. The first PCR ran approximately 4 cycles with an equimolar RC1.1 and RC1.2 beta primer mix. Each CDR3 protein gets one entry after TCRdb re-called the UMI-ligation and nested PCR reads with MiXCR. The sample carries around 56,000 distinct CDR3 sequences, 12% recorded once. The specimen was PBMCs spiked with cells of the T cell clone KT2. The receptors come from a human donor.

This clonotype is medium-sized within its sample. The chain carries TRBV29-1 and TRBJ1-4; D unclear. This CDR3 is 12 amino acids long. V was trimmed by 7 bases and J by 7 bases, leaving 13 bases between them. Germline loops: CDR1 SQVTM, CDR2 ANQGSEA. CDR3 DNA sequence: TGCAGCGCGACCGCGGAGGCTGAAAAACTGTTTTTT. Protein sequence: CSATAEAEKLFF.

A few counts support this clonotype. The chain joins TRBV6-6 to TRBJ1-1, with 12 bases lining up with TRBD1. The CDR3 spans 15 residues. Looked up from germline, CDR1 is MNHNY and CDR2 is SVGAGI (reference sequence). Trimming cost V 0 bases and J 7 bases; bases outside gene matches: 3. The CDR3 coding sequence is TGTGCCAGCAGTTACTCAGGGACAGGGGGCAATGAAGCTTTCTTT. Translated: CASSYSGTGGNEAFF.

This clonotype has just a few counts. The J gene is TRBJ1-2, the V gene TRBV20-1, with a weak D call TRBD1 (5 bases). Trimming removed 3 bases from V and 4 bases from J, with 12 bases in between. Germline V CDR1 and CDR2: DFQATT, SNEGSKA (reference sequence). The CDR3 length is 13 residues. CDR3 sequence: CSASPRDSYGYTF. CDR3 nucleotide sequence: TGCAGTGCTAGTCCCAGGGACTCCTATGGCTACACCTTC.